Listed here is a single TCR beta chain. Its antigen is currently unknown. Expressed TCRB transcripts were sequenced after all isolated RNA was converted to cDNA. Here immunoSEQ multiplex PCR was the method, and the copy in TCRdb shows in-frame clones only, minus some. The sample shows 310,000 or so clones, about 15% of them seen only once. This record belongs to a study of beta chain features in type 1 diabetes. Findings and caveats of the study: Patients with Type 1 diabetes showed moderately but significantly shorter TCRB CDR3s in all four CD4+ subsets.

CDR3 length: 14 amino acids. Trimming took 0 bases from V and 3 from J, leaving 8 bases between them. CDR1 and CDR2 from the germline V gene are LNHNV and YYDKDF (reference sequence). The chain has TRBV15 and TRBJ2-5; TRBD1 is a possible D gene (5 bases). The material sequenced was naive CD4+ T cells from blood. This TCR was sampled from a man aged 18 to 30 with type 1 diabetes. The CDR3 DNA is TGTGCCACCAGCAGAGATAGGGGCGAAGAGACCCAGTACTTC. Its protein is CATSRDRGEETQYF.